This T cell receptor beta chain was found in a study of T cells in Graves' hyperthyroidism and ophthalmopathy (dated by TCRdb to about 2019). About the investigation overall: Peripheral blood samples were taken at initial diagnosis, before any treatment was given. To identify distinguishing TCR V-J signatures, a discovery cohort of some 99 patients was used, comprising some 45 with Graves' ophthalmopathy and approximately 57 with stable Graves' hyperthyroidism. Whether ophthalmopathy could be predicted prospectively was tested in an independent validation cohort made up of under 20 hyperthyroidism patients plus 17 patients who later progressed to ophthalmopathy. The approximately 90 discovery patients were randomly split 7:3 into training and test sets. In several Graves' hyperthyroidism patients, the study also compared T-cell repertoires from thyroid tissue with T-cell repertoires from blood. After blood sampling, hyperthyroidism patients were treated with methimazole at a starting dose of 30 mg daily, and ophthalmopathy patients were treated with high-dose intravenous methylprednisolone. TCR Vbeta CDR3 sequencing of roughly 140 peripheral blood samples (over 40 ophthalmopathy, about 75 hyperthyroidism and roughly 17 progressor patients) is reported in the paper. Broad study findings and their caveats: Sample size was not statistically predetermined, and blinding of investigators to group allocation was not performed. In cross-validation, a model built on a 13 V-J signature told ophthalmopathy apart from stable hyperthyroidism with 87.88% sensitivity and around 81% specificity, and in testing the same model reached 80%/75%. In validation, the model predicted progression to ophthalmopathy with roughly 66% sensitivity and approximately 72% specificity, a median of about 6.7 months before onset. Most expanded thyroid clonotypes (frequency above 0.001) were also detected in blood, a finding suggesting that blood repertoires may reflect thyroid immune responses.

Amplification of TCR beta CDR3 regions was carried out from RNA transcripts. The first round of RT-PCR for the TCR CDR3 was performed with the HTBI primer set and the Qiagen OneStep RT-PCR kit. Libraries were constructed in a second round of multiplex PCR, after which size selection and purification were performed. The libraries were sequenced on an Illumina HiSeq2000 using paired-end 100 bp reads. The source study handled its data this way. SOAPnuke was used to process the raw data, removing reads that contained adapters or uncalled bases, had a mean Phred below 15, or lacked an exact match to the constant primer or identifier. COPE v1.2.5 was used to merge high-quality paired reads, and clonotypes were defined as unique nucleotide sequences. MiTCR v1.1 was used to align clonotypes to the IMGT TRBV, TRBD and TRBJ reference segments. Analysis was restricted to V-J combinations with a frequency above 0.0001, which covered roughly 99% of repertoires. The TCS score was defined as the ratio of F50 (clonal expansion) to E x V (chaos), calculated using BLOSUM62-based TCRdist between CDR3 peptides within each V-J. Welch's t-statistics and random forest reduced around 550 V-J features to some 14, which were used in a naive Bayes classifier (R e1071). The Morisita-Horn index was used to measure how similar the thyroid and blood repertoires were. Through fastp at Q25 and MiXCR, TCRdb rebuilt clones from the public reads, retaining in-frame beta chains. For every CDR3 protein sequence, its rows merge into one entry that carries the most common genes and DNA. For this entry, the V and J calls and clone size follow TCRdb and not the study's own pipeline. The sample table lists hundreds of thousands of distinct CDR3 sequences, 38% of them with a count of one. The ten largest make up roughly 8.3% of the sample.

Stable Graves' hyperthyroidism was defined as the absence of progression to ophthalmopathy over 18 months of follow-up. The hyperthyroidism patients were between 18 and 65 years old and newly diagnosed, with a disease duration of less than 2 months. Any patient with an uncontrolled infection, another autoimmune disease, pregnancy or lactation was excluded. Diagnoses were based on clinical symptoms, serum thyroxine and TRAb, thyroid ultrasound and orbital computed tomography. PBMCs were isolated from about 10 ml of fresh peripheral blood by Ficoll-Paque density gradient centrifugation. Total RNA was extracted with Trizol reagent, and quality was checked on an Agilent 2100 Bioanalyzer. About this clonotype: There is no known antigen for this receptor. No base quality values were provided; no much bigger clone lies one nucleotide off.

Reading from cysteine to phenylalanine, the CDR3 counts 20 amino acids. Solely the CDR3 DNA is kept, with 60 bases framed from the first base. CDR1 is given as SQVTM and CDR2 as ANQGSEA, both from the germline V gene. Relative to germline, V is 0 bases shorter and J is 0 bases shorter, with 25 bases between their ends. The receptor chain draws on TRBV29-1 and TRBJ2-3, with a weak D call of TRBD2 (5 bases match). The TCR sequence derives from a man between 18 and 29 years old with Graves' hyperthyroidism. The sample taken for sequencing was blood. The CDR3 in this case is CSVEDEDPSALSVSTDTQYF. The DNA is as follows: TGCAGCGTTGAAGATGAGGACCCATCAGCTCTTAGCGTCAGCACAGATACGCAGTATTTT.